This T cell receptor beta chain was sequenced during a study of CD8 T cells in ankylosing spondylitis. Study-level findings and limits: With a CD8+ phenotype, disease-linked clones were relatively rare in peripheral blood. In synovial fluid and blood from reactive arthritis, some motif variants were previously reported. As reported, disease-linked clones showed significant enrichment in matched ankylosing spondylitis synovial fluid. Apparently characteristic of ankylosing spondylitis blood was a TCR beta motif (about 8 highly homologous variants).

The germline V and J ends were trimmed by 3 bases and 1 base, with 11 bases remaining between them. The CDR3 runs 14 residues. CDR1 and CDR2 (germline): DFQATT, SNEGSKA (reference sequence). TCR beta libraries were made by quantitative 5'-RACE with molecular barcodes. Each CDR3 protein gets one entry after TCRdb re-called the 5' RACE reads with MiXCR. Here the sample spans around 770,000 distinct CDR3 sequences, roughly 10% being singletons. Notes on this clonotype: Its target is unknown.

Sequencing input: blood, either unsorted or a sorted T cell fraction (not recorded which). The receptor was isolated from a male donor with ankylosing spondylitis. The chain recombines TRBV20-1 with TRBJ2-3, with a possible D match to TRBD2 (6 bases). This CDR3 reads CSASYRERTDTQYF. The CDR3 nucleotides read TGCAGTGCTAGCTACCGGGAGCGCACAGATACGCAGTATTTT.